Each of the 14 T cell receptor beta chains below was sequenced from the same sample in a study of OX40 agonist ivuxolimab in advanced cancers. The repertoire was sequenced with immunoSEQ multiplex PCR; TCRdb's copy has only in-frame clones and lacks some. This sample yields fewer than 80,000 clones, of which approximately 85% are seen a single time; 0.66% belongs to the top ten. The starting material was CD4+ or CD8+ T cells sorted from blood, obtained in a trial of the OX40 agonist ivuxolimab. All receptors come from an adult with an advanced solid tumor such as melanoma, head and neck, liver or kidney cancer.

The genes are TRBV27 and TRBJ2-7, with 10 bases that match TRBD1. Germline V lookup: CDR1 MNHEY, CDR2 SMNVEV (reference sequence). The junction had 5 bases not matched to a gene; V was cut back by 5 bases and J by 4 bases. The CDR3 sequence is 14 residues long. CDR3 sequence: CASSRDRGLYEQYF. CDR3 nucleotide sequence: TGTGCCAGCAGTCGGGACAGGGGATTATACGAGCAGTACTTC.

This clone was seen ten or more times. The rearrangement uses TRBV4-2 and TRBJ2-7, with TRBD2 matching 16 bases. This CDR3 is 17 amino acids long. J was trimmed by 4 bases and V by 3 bases; bases with no gene match: 6. CDR1 and CDR2 from the germline V gene are LGHNA and YNFKEQ. The CDR3 loop is CASSQGLAGGNLYEQYF. Written as DNA, the CDR3 is TGTGCCAGCAGCCAGGGACTAGCGGGGGGGAACCTTTACGAGCAGTACTTC.

The rearrangement joins TRBV11-1 to TRBJ2-3; TRBD1 agrees at 12 bases. The V and J ends lost 5 bases and 6 bases, in that order; junction bases with no gene match: 6. Germline V gene lookup returns CDR1 SGHAT and CDR2 FQDESV (reference sequence). The CDR3 covers 15 residues. As DNA, the CDR3 is TGTGCCAGCAGCCTGGGACAGGGGGCAGGGGATACGCAGTATTTT. It specifies CASSLGQGAGDTQYF.

This rearrangement joins TRBV7-2 to TRBJ2-7; D call uncertain. Looked up from germline, CDR1 is SGHTA and CDR2 is FQGNSA. The CDR3 length is 14 residues. V lost 5 bases and J lost 3, with 14 bases in between. The CDR3, as DNA: TGTGCCAGCAGCAGAGACGTCAGCAACTACGAGCAGTACTTC. It is translated as CASSRDVSNYEQYF.

This chain uses TRBV6-1 with TRBJ1-3; D ambiguous. The germline CDR1 and CDR2 sequences are MNHNS and SASEGT. V dropped 6 bases and J dropped 0 bases, with 12 bases sitting between them. The CDR3 contains 15 residues. CDR3 DNA: TGTGCCAGCAGGGTTGACGGATTCTCTGGAAACACCATATATTTT. Translation gives CASRVDGFSGNTIYF.

This chain uses TRBV30 with TRBJ1-2; a weak D match, TRBD1 (5 bases). The V gene's germline CDR1 is GTSNPN and CDR2 SVGIG (reference sequence). This CDR3 spans 14 amino acids. V gave up 5 bases and J gave up 6 bases, with 19 bases separating them. Here the CDR3 DNA reads TGTGCCTGGGTCTTAGGACAACTCTCCCATGGCTACACCTTC. Residues: CAWVLGQLSHGYTF.

The chain combines TRBV7-9 with TRBJ2-3, with TRBD1 identical over 8 bases. CDR3 length equals 14 residues. V lost 4 bases and J lost 4; bases outside the gene matches: 4. Germline CDR1 reads SEHNR; CDR2 reads FQNEAQ (reference sequence). The CDR3 coding sequence is TGTGCCAGCAGCTGGACAGGGTCGTCAGATACGCAGTATTTT. It encodes CASSWTGSSDTQYF.

The gene calls are TRBV6-5 and TRBJ1-5; 12 bases are shared with TRBD1. Germline V gene lookup returns CDR1 MNHEY and CDR2 SVGAGI. V shed 6 bases, J shed 6 bases, and the junction held 6 bases outside the gene matches. CDR3 length: 15 residues. The DNA for the CDR3 is TGTGCCAGCAGAATTGGGACAGGGGGCACTCAGCCCCAGCATTTT. Protein product: CASRIGTGGTQPQHF.

The rearrangement uses TRBV6-6 and TRBJ1-2; D is ambiguous. The germline V gene has CDR1 MNHNY and CDR2 SVGAGI (reference sequence). The CDR3 contains 13 residues. V lost 4 bases and J lost 5, with 11 bases in between. The CDR3, as DNA: TGTGCCAGCAGTTCCGAGACTCCTTATGGCTACACCTTC. Translation: CASSSETPYGYTF.

The CDR3 spells CASSLEGGLTPGGYTF. The CDR3 DNA follows: TGTGCCAGCAGCTTAGAAGGAGGCCTAACCCCCGGTGGCTACACCTTC. This rearrangement joins TRBV7-9 to TRBJ1-2; the D is unclear. This CDR3 has 16 amino acids. Germline values: CDR1 SEHNR, CDR2 FQNEAQ (reference sequence). V was clipped by 1 base and J by 7 bases, with 19 bases between them.

This clone was found once. V gene TRBV18 combines with J gene TRBJ2-7; perhaps TRBD2 as D (6 bases). CDR3 length equals 16 residues. CDR1 is KGHSH, CDR2 LQKENI, per germline. Trimming shortened V by 5 bases and J by 2 bases, and 19 bases separated the two germline ends. The CDR3 DNA reads TGTGCCAGCTCATTGCAGGGTGGAGGGGTTACCTACGAGCAGTACTTC. Its protein product is CASSLQGGGVTYEQYF.

The gene calls are TRBV10-3 and TRBJ2-6; 9 positions agree with TRBD1. CDR3 length: 17 amino acids. V dropped 4 bases and J dropped 2; count of bases not matched to a gene: 6. Germline CDR1 ENHRY, CDR2 SYGVKD. CDR3 bases: TGTGCCATCAGTGGAACAGGGGGCTTCACTGGGGCCAACGTCCTGACTTTC. Its translation: CAISGTGGFTGANVLTF.

There are a few counts of this clone. The genes are TRBV4-1 and TRBJ2-5; D may be TRBD1 (5 bases). The V end lost 2 bases, the J end lost 4 bases, and 14 bases lay between the germline ends. The CDR3 length is 15 residues. In germline, CDR1 is MGHRA, CDR2 YSYEKL. CDR3 nucleotides: TGCGCCAGCAGCCAAAGCAGGGTCCCGGGAGAGACCCAGTACTTC. Protein product: CASSQSRVPGETQYF.

This chain joins TRBV5-8 and TRBJ2-7; 9 nucleotides align to TRBD2. The CDR3 is 15 amino acids. The germline gives CDR1 SGHTS, CDR2 YDEGEE. J gave up 6 bases and V 0 bases, and 7 bases lay outside the gene matches. In DNA form, the CDR3 reads TGTGCCAGCAGCTTGGTGCTAGCGGGGCCCAGCGAGCAGTACTTC. This sequence encodes CASSLVLAGPSEQYF.